The 26 T cell receptor beta chains in this list originate from one sample, sequenced in a study of shared clonotypes between healthy human individuals. TCRdb keeps only in-frame clones here, not all; method: immunoSEQ multiplex PCR. The table lists roughly 2.1 million clones, about 92% of them singletons. Terminally differentiated effector memory CD45RA+ cells were left out of the naive CD8 fraction, which was CD45RO-negative and positively selected for CCR7. Sequenced material: naive CD8+ T cells from PBMCs. The receptor set was obtained from a man aged 18 to 29 in good health. Some clones in this sample may be carry-over from other donors' samples.

As concerns this clone: This specimen includes other DNA sequences encoding the same CDR3. This chain uses TRBV27 with TRBJ2-7; perhaps TRBD2 as D (5 bases). Germline values: CDR1 MNHEY, CDR2 SMNVEV (reference sequence). V dropped 3 bases and J dropped 6 bases, with 6 bases sitting between them. The CDR3 is 11 residues long. This CDR3 is CASSFGSEQYF. The CDR3 coding sequence is TGTGCCAGCAGTTTTGGGAGCGAGCAGTACTTC.

The chain carries TRBV11-2 and TRBJ2-7; D is possibly TRBD1 or TRBD2 (6 bases each). Trimming removed 0 bases at V and 4 bases at J, with 19 bases between. CDR3 length equals 17 residues. From germline, CDR1 is SGHAT and CDR2 FQNNGV. The CDR3 protein is CASSLEGWGQGRYEQYF. As DNA, the CDR3 is TGTGCCAGCAGCTTAGAAGGGTGGGGTCAGGGGAGGTACGAGCAGTACTTC. Variable domain in full (rest from reference TRBV11-2 and TRBJ2-7): EAGVAQSPRYKIIEKRQSVAFWCNPISGHATLYWYQQILGQGPKLLIQFQNNGVVDDSQLPKDRFSAERLKGVDSTLKIQPAKLEDSAVYLCASSLEGWGQGRYEQYFGPGTRLTVT.

This rearrangement joins TRBV7-9 to TRBJ2-5, with 11 positions matching TRBD2. The CDR3 is made up of 16 amino acids. The V and J ends lost 5 bases and 0 bases, in that order; junction bases with no gene match: 5. Germline V gene sequence: CDR1 SEHNR, CDR2 FQNEAQ (reference sequence). The CDR3 protein is CASSPPGLADQETQYF. The DNA for the CDR3 is TGTGCCAGCAGCCCCCCGGGACTAGCGGACCAAGAGACCCAGTACTTC.

This chain uses TRBV2 with TRBJ1-1; D not certain. The germline V gene has CDR1 SNHLY and CDR2 FYNNEI. The CDR3 length is 14 residues. Trimming left V 8 bases short and J 6 bases short, with 19 bases between. CDR3 sequence: CASDMDQGLPEAFF. In DNA form, the CDR3 reads TGTGCCAGCGACATGGATCAAGGGCTCCCTGAAGCTTTCTTT.

The chain uses TRBV28 and TRBJ2-7; D tentatively reads TRBD1 or TRBD2 (5 bases each). This CDR3 region has 13 residues. The germline V gene encodes CDR1 MDHEN and CDR2 SYDVKM. V gave up 8 bases and J gave up 1 base, with 12 bases separating them. CDR3 coding DNA: TGTGCCAGCGTGGGAGAGGGGTCCTACGAGCAGTACTTC. It encodes CASVGEGSYEQYF.

The chain is built from TRBV28 and TRBJ2-2; the D is unclear. Germline V gene data show CDR1 as MDHEN and CDR2 as SYDVKM. The length of the CDR3 is 14 residues. V was shortened by 0 bases and J by 4 bases, with 6 bases between the two germline ends. This CDR3 reads CASSLWGITGELFF. The CDR3 region has the DNA TGTGCCAGCAGTTTATGGGGCATCACCGGGGAGCTGTTTTTT. Variable domain in full (rest from reference TRBV28 and TRBJ2-2): DVKVTQSSRYLVKRTGEKVFLECVQDMDHENMFWYRQDPGLGLRLIYFSYDVKMKEKGDIPEGYSVSREKKERFSLILESASTNQTSMYLCASSLWGITGELFFGEGSRLTVL.

The V call is TRBV27, the J call TRBJ2-7, with 10 bases that match TRBD1. The length of the CDR3 is 16 residues. V dropped 6 bases and J dropped 5; count of bases not matched to a gene: 13. Germline V CDR1 and CDR2: MNHEY, SMNVEV (reference sequence). The CDR3 region has the DNA TGTGCCAGCAGCCCTTTGGGGGACAGGGGAATCCACGAGCAGTACTTC. This codes for CASSPLGDRGIHEQYF.

V and J are TRBV9 and TRBJ2-7; D may be TRBD2 (5 bases). V shed 1 base and J shed 5 bases, with 10 bases lying between them. CDR3 length: 13 residues. Germline values: CDR1 SGDLS, CDR2 YYNGEE. CDR3 sequence reads: CASSVNGINEQYF. The CDR3 bases are TGTGCCAGCAGCGTAAACGGGATCAACGAGCAGTACTTC.

The chain is built from TRBV28 and TRBJ1-1; D may be TRBD1 (5 bases). The CDR3 runs to 15 residues. The V gene lost 1 base and the J gene lost 3 bases, with 12 bases spanning the gap. Germline CDR1 and CDR2: MDHEN and SYDVKM. The CDR3 is CASSLFRAGYTEAFF. For the CDR3, the DNA is TGTGCCAGCAGTTTATTCAGGGCGGGGTACACTGAAGCTTTCTTT.

V and J are TRBV5-8 and TRBJ2-6; 9 nucleotides match TRBD2. J was trimmed by 0 bases and V by 4 bases; bases with no gene match: 8. Germline CDR1 and CDR2: SGHTS and YDEGEE. The CDR3 length is 18 residues. DNA of the CDR3: TGTGCCAGCAGCATCACTAGCGGGTCGTTCTCTGGGGCCAACGTCCTGACTTTC. Translating it yields CASSITSGSFSGANVLTF.

This chain's CDR3 is CASNPRDRGLYGYTF. CDR3 DNA sequence: TGTGCCAGCAACCCCCGGGACAGGGGGCTTTATGGCTACACCTTC. This sequence joins TRBV9 and TRBJ1-2; 12 bases match TRBD1. The CDR3 has 15 residues. The germline V gene has CDR1 SGDLS and CDR2 YYNGEE. Trimming at V came to 6 bases and at J to 5 bases, leaving 8 bases not matched to a gene.

The chain combines TRBV27 with TRBJ2-2; 7 bases fit TRBD2. V gave up 3 bases and J gave up 0 bases; unmatched junction bases: 7. The CDR3 consists of 17 residues. Germline V CDR1 and CDR2: MNHEY, SMNVEV (reference sequence). The CDR3 DNA sequence: TGTGCCAGCAGTTTCCTAGCGGCGATATCGAACACCGGGGAGCTGTTTTTT. Translated: CASSFLAAISNTGELFF.

The V gene is TRBV19, the J gene TRBJ1-1, with D hard to call. Between the trimmed V and J ends, which lost 0 bases and 3 bases, there was a span of 8 bases. In germline, CDR1 is LNHDA, CDR2 SQIVND (reference sequence). The CDR3 length is 14 residues. CDR3 protein: CASSIDRADTEAFF. The CDR3 DNA reads as TGTGCCAGTAGTATAGATCGGGCTGACACTGAAGCTTTCTTT.

This clone was found once. The chain has TRBV7-9 and TRBJ2-5; no firm D call. The CDR3 is made up of 14 amino acids. Germline CDR1 is SEHNR and CDR2 is FQNEAQ (reference sequence). The germline V and J ends were trimmed by 5 bases and 5 bases, with 15 bases remaining between them. The CDR3 DNA sequence: TGTGCCAGCAGCCTAAGTCAGGAAAGGGAGACCCAGTACTTC. It yields the protein CASSLSQERETQYF.

The rearrangement joins TRBV7-9 to TRBJ2-5; a weak D match, TRBD2 (6 bases). V shed 5 bases and J shed 1 base, with 8 bases lying between them. From germline, CDR1 is SEHNR and CDR2 FQNEAQ (reference sequence). This CDR3 is built from 13 residues. The CDR3 loop reads CASSGGIQETQYF. The CDR3 nucleotides read TGTGCCAGCAGCGGCGGGATCCAAGAGACCCAGTACTTC. Full variable domain (missing parts from reference TRBV7-9 and TRBJ2-5): DTGVSQNPRHKITKRGQNVTFRCDPISEHNRLYWYRQTLGQGPEFLTYFQNEAQLEKSRLLSDRFSAERPKGSFSTLEIQRTEQGDSAMYLCASSGGIQETQYFGPGTRLLVL.

CDR3 loop: CASSSGTVRMGDTQYF. In DNA form, the CDR3 reads TGTGCCAGTAGTTCCGGGACAGTGAGAATGGGGGATACGCAGTATTTT. The chain links TRBV19 to TRBJ2-3; 7 bases line up with TRBD1. The CDR3 extends over 16 amino acids. The trim removed 5 bases at V and 6 bases at J, leaving 14 bases unmatched. Germline CDR1 is LNHDA and CDR2 is SQIVND (reference sequence).

The J gene is TRBJ2-5, the V gene TRBV7-3; maybe TRBD2 (6 bases). Trimming stripped 5 bases from V and 2 bases from J, with 15 bases between. The CDR3 has 15 residues. Per the germline V gene, CDR1 is SGHTA and CDR2 is FQGTGA. The CDR3 reads CASSRLEGPQETQYF. The DNA for the CDR3 is TGTGCCAGCAGCCGTCTGGAGGGTCCGCAAGAGACCCAGTACTTC.

This chain links TRBV4-2 with TRBJ2-7; weak D call: TRBD2 (5 bases). Germline CDR1 is LGHNA and CDR2 is YNFKEQ. V dropped 6 bases and J dropped 6 bases, with 15 bases sitting between them. The CDR3 length is 13 residues. Written as DNA, the CDR3 is TGTGCCAGCAGTAACCAAGGGAGCCTCGAGCAGTACTTC. Its protein is CASSNQGSLEQYF.

Only one count was recorded for this clone. The chain employs TRBV11-2 and TRBJ1-2; D might be TRBD1 (5 bases). Germline CDR1 reads SGHAT; CDR2 reads FQNNGV. This CDR3 contains 17 residues. Trimming pared 0 bases from V and 4 bases from J, leaving 18 bases between. The CDR3 loop reads CASSLEGVGFSGYGYTF. CDR3 DNA sequence: TGTGCCAGCAGCTTAGAAGGGGTCGGCTTTAGCGGCTATGGCTACACCTTC.

This clone was picked up a small number of times. The J gene is TRBJ1-2, the V gene TRBV6-1, with 9 nucleotides matching TRBD1. Trimming at V came to 3 bases and at J to 2 bases, leaving 4 bases not matched to a gene. Germline lookup yields CDR1 MNHNS and CDR2 SASEGT. The CDR3 runs to 15 residues. CDR3 residues: CASSDETGGNYGYTF. The CDR3 DNA is TGTGCCAGCAGTGACGAAACAGGGGGCAACTATGGCTACACCTTC.

This clone was detected once. V and J are TRBV7-3 and TRBJ2-1; D unclear. This CDR3 has 14 residues. Trimming removed 6 bases from V and 7 bases from J, with 16 bases in between. Germline V lookup: CDR1 SGHTA, CDR2 FQGTGA. The CDR3 bases are TGTGCCAGCAGTAATAGTAAATTGGAGAATGAGCAGTTCTTC. Translation: CASSNSKLENEQFF.

This chain uses TRBV7-8 with TRBJ2-2; D call uncertain. Per the germline V gene, CDR1 is SGHVS and CDR2 is FQNEAQ. The length of the CDR3 is 17 residues. V dropped 4 bases and J dropped 6 bases, with 21 bases sitting between them. As DNA, the CDR3 is TGTGCCAGCAGCTCCTACCTGGTAGGGATGAAGGCCGGGGAGCTGTTTTTT. It codes for CASSSYLVGMKAGELFF.

This clone appeared a few times. V gene TRBV15 combines with J gene TRBJ1-1, with TRBD1 matching 9 bases. Per the germline V gene, CDR1 is LNHNV and CDR2 is YYDKDF (reference sequence). The CDR3 is 13 residues long. V lost 6 bases and J lost 5; bases outside the gene matches: 4. DNA for the CDR3: TGTGCCACCAGGGGACAGGGAGAGACTGAAGCTTTCTTT. Translated: CATRGQGETEAFF. The entire variable domain, with the rest obtained from reference TRBV15 and TRBJ1-1, is as follows: DAMVIQNPRYQVTQFGKPVTLSCSQTLNHNVMYWYQQKSSQAPKLLFHYYDKDFNNEADTPDNFQSRRPNTSFCFLDIRSPGLGDTAMYLCATRGQGETEAFFGQGTRLTVV.

A word on this clone: Other DNA sequences in the sample encode the same CDR3. This chain joins TRBV7-9 and TRBJ2-2, with D uncertain. Deletions cut 5 bases from V and 4 bases from J, with 5 bases between. This CDR3 is 12 amino acids long. Per germline, CDR1 SEHNR and CDR2 FQNEAQ (reference sequence). The CDR3 DNA sequence: TGTGCCAGCAGCCAGGCCACCGGGGAGCTGTTTTTT. Translating gives CASSQATGELFF.

The gene calls are TRBV6-1 and TRBJ1-2; the D is unclear. V lost 0 bases and J lost 3, with 8 bases in between. Germline V gene data show CDR1 as MNHNS and CDR2 as SASEGT. The CDR3 sequence is 14 residues long. CDR3 sequence (DNA): TGTGCCAGCAGTGAAGCGGAGGCGTACTATGGCTACACCTTC. Translated, it gives CASSEAEAYYGYTF.

The chain has TRBV29-1 and TRBJ2-7, with 8 bases matching TRBD2. The V gene's germline CDR1 is SQVTM and CDR2 ANQGSEA. The CDR3 has 15 amino acids. Trimming removed 4 bases from V and 5 bases from J; junction bases left unmatched: 13. The CDR3, as DNA: TGCAGCGTTGCCCACCAGCGGGAGAGGACCGACGAGCAGTACTTC. It translates to CSVAHQRERTDEQYF.